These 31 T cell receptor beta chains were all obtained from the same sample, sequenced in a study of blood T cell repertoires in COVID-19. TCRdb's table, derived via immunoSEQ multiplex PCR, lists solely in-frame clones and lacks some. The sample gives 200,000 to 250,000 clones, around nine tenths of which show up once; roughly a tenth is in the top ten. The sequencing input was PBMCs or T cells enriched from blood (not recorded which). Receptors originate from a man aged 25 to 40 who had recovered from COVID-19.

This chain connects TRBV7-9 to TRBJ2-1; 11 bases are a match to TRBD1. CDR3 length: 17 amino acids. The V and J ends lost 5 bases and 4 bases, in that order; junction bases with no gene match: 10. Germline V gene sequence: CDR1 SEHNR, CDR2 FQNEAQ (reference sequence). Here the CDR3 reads CASSPSLDRGLYNEQFF. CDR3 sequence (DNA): TGTGCCAGCAGCCCCTCCCTGGACAGGGGGCTGTACAATGAGCAGTTCTTC. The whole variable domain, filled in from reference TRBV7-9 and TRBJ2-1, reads DTGVSQNPRHKITKRGQNVTFRCDPISEHNRLYWYRQTLGQGPEFLTYFQNEAQLEKSRLLSDRFSAERPKGSFSTLEIQRTEQGDSAMYLCASSPSLDRGLYNEQFFGPGTRLTVL.

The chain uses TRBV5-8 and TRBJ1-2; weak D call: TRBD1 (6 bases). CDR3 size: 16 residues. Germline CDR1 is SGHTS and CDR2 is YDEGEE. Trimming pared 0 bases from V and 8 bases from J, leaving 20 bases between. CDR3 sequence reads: CASSLVDGGAALGYTF. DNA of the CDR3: TGTGCCAGCAGCTTGGTCGACGGGGGGGCGGCTCTCGGCTACACCTTC.

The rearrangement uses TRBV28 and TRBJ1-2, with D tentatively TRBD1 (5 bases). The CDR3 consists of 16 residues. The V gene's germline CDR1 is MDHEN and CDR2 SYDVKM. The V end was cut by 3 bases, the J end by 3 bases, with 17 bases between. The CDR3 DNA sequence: TGTGCCAGCAGTTTCCCGGACACCCGCACTGACTATGGCTACACCTTC. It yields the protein CASSFPDTRTDYGYTF.

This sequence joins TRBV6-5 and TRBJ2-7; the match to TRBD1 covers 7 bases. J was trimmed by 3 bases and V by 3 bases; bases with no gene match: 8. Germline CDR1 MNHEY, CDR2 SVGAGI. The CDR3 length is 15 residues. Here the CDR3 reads CASSYRPDRSYEQYF. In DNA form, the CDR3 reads TGTGCCAGCAGTTATCGTCCGGACAGGAGCTACGAGCAGTACTTC.

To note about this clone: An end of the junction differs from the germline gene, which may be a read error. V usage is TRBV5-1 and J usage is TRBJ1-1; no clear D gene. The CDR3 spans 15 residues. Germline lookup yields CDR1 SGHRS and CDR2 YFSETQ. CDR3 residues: CASSLAVSVGPAAIF. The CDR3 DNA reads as TGCGCCAGCAGCTTGGCCGTATCAGTAGGTCCGGCGGCGATCTTT. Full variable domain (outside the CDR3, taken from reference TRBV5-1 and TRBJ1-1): KAGVTQTPRYLIKTRGQQVTLSCSPISGHRSVSWYQQTPGQGLQFLFEYFSETQRNKGNFPGRFSGRQFSNSRSEMNVSTLELGDSALYLCASSLAVSVGPAAIFGQGTRLTVV.

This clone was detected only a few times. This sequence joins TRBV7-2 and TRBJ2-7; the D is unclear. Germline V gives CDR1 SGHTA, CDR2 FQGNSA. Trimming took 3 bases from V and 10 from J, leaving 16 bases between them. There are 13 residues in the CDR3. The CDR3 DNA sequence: TGTGCCAGCAGCTTCTTAATGAGAGAACCCCAGTACTTC. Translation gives CASSFLMREPQYF. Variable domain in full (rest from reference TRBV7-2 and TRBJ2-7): GAGVSQSPSNKVTEKGKDVELRCDPISGHTALYWYRQSLGQGLEFLIYFQGNSAPDKSGLPSDRFSAERTGGSVSTLTIQRTQQEDSAVYLCASSFLMREPQYFGPGTRLTVT.

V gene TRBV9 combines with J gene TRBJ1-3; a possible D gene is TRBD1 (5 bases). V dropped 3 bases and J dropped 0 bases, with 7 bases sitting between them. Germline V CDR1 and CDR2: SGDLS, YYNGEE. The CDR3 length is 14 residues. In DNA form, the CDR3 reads TGTGCCAGCAGCGGACAGAGCTCTGGAAACACCATATATTTT. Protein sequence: CASSGQSSGNTIYF.

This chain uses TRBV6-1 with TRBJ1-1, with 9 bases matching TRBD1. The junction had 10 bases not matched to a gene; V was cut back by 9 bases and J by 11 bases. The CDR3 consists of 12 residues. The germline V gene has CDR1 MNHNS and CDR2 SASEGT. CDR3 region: CASRVIQGAAFF. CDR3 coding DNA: TGTGCCAGTCGAGTCATACAGGGGGCGGCTTTCTTT.

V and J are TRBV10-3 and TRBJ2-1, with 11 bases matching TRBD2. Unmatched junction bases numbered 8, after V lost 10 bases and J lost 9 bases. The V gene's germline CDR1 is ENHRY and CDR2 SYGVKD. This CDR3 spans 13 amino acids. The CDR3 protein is CATNSGRAGEQFF. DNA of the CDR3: TGTGCCACTAATAGCGGGAGGGCCGGTGAGCAGTTCTTC.

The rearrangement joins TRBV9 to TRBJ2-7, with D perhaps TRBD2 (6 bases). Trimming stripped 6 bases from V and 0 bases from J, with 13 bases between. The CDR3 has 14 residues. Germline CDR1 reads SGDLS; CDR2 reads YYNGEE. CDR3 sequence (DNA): TGTGCCAGCACCAGGAGGGAGAGCTCCTACGAGCAGTACTTC. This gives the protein CASTRRESSYEQYF.

Here the CDR3 reads CASSLSLAGGPSTDTQYF. In DNA form, the CDR3 reads TGTGCCAGCAGCTTAAGCCTAGCGGGGGGCCCTAGCACAGATACGCAGTATTTT. V usage is TRBV13 and J usage is TRBJ2-3, with 11 bases fitting TRBD2. The germline CDR1 and CDR2 sequences are PRHDT and FYEKMQ (reference sequence). The CDR3 consists of 18 residues. The junction had 7 bases not matched to a gene; V was cut back by 2 bases and J by 0 bases.

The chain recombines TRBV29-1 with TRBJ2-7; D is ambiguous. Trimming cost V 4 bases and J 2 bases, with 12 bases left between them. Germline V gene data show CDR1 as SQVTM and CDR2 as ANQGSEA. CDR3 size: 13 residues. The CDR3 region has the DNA TGCAGCGTTGGGGTGACTGGAGCCTACGAGCAGTACTTC. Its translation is CSVGVTGAYEQYF.

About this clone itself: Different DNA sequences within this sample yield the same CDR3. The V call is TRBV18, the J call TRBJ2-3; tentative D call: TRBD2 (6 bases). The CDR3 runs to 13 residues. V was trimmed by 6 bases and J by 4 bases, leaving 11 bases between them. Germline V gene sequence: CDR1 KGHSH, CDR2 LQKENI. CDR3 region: CASSPGGSDTQYF. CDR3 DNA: TGTGCCAGCTCCCCCGGGGGTTCAGATACGCAGTATTTT.

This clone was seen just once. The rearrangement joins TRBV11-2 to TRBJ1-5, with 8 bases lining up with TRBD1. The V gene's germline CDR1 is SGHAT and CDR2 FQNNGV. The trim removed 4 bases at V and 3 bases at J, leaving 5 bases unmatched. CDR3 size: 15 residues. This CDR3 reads CASSSTGGTNQPQHF. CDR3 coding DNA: TGTGCCAGCAGCTCTACAGGGGGAACCAATCAGCCCCAGCATTTT.

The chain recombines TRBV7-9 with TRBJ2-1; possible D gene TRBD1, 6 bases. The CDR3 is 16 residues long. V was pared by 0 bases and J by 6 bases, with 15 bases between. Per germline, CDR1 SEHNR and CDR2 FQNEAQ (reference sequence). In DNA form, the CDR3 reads TGTGCCAGCAGCTTAGCGAGGGGGACCCGGAGCAATGAGCAGTTCTTC. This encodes CASSLARGTRSNEQFF.

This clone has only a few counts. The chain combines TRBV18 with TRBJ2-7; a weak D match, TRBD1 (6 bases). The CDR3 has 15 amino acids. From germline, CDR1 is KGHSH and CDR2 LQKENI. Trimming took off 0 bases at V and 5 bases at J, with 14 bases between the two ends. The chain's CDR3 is CASSPPYNRAHEQYF. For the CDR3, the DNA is TGTGCCAGCTCACCACCGTATAACAGGGCCCACGAGCAGTACTTC.

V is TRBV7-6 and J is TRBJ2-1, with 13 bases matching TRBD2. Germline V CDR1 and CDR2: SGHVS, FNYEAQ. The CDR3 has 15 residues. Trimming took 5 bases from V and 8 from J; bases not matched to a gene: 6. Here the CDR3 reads CASSTLAGGPYEQFF. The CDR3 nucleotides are TGTGCCAGCAGCACACTAGCGGGAGGGCCCTATGAGCAGTTCTTC.

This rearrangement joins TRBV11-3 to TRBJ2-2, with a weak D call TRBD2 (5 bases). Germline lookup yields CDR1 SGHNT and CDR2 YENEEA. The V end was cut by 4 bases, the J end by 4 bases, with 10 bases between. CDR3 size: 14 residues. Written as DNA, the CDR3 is TGTGCCAGCAGCTCGGGGAAGCGCACCGGGGAGCTGTTTTTT. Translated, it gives CASSSGKRTGELFF.

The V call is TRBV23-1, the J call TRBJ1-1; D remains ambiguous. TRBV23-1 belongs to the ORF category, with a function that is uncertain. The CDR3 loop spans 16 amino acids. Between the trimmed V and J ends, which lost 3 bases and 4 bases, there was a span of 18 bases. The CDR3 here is CASSHGLLGQVTEAFF. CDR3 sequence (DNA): TGCGCCAGCAGTCATGGATTACTTGGGCAGGTCACTGAAGCTTTCTTT.

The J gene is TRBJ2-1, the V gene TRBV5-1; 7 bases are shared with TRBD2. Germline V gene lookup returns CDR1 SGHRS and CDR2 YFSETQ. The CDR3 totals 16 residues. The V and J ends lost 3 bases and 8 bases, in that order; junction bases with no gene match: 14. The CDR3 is CASSSLGGIGWDEQFF. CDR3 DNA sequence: TGCGCCAGCAGCTCCCTCGGGGGGATTGGATGGGATGAGCAGTTCTTC. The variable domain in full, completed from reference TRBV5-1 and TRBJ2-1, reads KAGVTQTPRYLIKTRGQQVTLSCSPISGHRSVSWYQQTPGQGLQFLFEYFSETQRNKGNFPGRFSGRQFSNSRSEMNVSTLELGDSALYLCASSSLGGIGWDEQFFGPGTRLTVL.

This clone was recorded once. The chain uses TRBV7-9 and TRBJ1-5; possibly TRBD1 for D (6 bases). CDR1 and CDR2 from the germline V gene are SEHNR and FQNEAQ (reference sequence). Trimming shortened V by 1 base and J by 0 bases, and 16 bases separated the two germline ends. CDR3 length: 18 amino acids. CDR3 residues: CASSLDSGTTYSNQPQHF. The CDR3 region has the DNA TGTGCCAGCAGCTTAGATTCGGGGACAACTTATAGCAATCAGCCCCAGCATTTT. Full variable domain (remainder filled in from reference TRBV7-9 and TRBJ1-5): DTGVSQNPRHKITKRGQNVTFRCDPISEHNRLYWYRQTLGQGPEFLTYFQNEAQLEKSRLLSDRFSAERPKGSFSTLEIQRTEQGDSAMYLCASSLDSGTTYSNQPQHFGDGTRLSIL.

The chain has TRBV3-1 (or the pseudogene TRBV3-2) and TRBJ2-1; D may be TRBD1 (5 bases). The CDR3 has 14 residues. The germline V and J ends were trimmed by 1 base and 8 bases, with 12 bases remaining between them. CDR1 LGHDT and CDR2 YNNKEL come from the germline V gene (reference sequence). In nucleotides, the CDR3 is TGTGCCAGCAGCCAAGGGGGCCTAATCCATGAGCAGTTCTTC. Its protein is CASSQGGLIHEQFF.

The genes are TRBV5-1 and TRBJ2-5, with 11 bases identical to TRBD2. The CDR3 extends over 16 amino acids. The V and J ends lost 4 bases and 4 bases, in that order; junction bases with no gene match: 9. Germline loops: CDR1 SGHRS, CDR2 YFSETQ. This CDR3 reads CASSLGLAAVTETQYF. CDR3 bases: TGCGCCAGCAGCCTGGGACTAGCGGCAGTCACAGAGACCCAGTACTTC.

For the CDR3, the DNA is TGTGCCAGCAGTTTAGGAGCGGGGTACACCGGGGAGCTGTTTTTT. Translating gives CASSLGAGYTGELFF. J is TRBJ2-2 and V is TRBV28; 7 positions agree with TRBD2. Germline CDR1 reads MDHEN; CDR2 reads SYDVKM. The V segment lost 2 bases and the J segment 3 bases; nucleotides outside the gene matches: 3. The CDR3 runs 15 residues. The whole variable domain, filled in from reference TRBV28 and TRBJ2-2, reads DVKVTQSSRYLVKRTGEKVFLECVQDMDHENMFWYRQDPGLGLRLIYFSYDVKMKEKGDIPEGYSVSREKKERFSLILESASTNQTSMYLCASSLGAGYTGELFFGEGSRLTVL.

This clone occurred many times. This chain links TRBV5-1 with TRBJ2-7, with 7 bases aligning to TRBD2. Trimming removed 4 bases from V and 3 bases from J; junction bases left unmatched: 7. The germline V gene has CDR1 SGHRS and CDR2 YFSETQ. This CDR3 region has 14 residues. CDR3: CASSRSGDYYEQYF. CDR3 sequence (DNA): TGCGCCAGCAGCCGAAGCGGGGACTACTACGAGCAGTACTTC.

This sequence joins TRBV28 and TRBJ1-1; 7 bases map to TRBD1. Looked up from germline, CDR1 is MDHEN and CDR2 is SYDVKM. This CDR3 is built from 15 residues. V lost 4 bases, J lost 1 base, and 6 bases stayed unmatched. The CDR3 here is CASSWAGQQNTEAFF. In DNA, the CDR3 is TGTGCCAGCAGTTGGGCGGGACAGCAGAACACTGAAGCTTTCTTT.

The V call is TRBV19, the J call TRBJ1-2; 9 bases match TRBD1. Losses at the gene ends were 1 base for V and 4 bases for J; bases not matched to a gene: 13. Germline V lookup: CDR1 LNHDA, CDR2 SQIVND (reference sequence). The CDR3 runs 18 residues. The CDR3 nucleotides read TGTGCCAGTAGTATAGTTGGGGGACAGGGCCTATCTACCTATGGCTACACCTTC. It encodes CASSIVGGQGLSTYGYTF. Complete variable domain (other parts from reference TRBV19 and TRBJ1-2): DGGITQSPKYLFRKEGQNVTLSCEQNLNHDAMYWYRQDPGQGLRLIYYSQIVNDFQKGDIAEGYSVSREKKESFPLTVTSAQKNPTAFYLCASSIVGGQGLSTYGYTFGSGTRLTVV.

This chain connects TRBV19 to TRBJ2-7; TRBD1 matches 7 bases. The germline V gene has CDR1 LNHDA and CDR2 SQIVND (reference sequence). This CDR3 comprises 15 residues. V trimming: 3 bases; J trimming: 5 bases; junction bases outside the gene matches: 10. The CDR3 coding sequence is TGTGCCAGTAGTATGTTGGAAGGGGGCGGAAACGAGCAGTACTTC. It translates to CASSMLEGGGNEQYF.

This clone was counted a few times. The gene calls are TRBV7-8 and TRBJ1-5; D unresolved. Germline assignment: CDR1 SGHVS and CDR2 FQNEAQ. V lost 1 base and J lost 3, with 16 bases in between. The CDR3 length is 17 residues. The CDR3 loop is CASSLVAPAYFNQPQHF. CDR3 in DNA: TGTGCCAGCAGCTTAGTAGCGCCGGCCTACTTCAATCAGCCCCAGCATTTT.

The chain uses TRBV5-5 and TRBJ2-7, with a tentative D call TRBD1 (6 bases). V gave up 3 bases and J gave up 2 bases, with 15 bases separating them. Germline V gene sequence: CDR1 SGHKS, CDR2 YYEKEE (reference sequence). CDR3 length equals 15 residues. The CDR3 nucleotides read TGTGCCAGCAGCTCCATTTTCCGGGACACCTACGAGCAGTACTTC. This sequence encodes CASSSIFRDTYEQYF.

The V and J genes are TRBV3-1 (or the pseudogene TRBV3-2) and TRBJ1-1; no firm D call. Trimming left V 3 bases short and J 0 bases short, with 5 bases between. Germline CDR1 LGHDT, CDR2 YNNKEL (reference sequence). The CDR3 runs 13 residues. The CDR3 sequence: CASSQAMNTEAFF. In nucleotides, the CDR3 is TGTGCCAGCAGCCAGGCAATGAACACTGAAGCTTTCTTT.